This paragraph reports one T cell receptor (beta chain). Its matching antigen is unknown. Using a J-beta primer mix together with a sample-barcoded 5' primer, a second PCR was run for about 7 to 12 cycles. MiXCR, run by TCRdb on the 5' RACE reads, gives a single entry per CDR3 protein. The data hold around 500,000 distinct CDR3 sequences, with about 28% observed a single time. The data belong to a study of blood T cells in healthy people across ages. Study-wide findings and caveats: In long-lived donors, naive CD4+ cell counts and diversity exceeded those of aged donors.

The CDR3 is 14 residues long. V was pared by 6 bases and J by 3 bases, with 9 bases between. Donors ranged from about 6 to 95 years old and were healthy Caucasians in Russia. These same data were also listed under a study on T cells of mothers and their children.

The rearrangement links TRBV12-3 or TRBV12-4 to TRBJ2-6, with a possible D match to TRBD1 (5 bases). Sequenced sample: blood. This clonotype was obtained from a boy aged 2-15 years in good health. CDR3 nucleotides: TGTGCCAGCAGCCAGGGAATTGGGGCCAACGTCCTGACTTTC. Its protein product is CASSQGIGANVLTF.